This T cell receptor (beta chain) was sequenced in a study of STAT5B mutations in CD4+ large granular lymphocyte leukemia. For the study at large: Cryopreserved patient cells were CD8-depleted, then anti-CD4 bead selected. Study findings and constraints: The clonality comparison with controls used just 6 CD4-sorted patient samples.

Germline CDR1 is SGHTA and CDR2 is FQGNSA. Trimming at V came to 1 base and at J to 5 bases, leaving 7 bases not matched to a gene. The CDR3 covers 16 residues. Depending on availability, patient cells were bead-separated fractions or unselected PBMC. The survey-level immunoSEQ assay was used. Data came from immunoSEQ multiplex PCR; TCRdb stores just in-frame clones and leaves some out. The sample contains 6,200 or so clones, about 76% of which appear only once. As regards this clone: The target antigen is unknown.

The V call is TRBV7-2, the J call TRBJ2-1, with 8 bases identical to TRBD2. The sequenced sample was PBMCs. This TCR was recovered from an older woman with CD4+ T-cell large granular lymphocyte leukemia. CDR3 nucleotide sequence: TGTGCCAGCAGCTTAGGATCGGGACTAGTCGACAATGAGCAGTTCTTC. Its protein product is CASSLGSGLVDNEQFF.